This T cell receptor beta chain appears in the sequencing data of a study of identical twins. General study points: Models underestimated how often monozygotic twins shared out-of-frame TCR alpha. Researchers reported weaker excess twin sharing in beta out-of-frame sequences.

With regard to this clonotype: Its antigen is currently unknown.

Using its own MiXCR run on the 5' RACE reads, TCRdb lists one record per CDR3 protein. The table includes under 400,000 distinct CDR3 sequences, around 9.7% detected once. Deletions cut 2 bases from V and 2 bases from J, with 6 bases between. CDR1 and CDR2 from the germline V gene are DFQATT and SNEGSKA (reference sequence). The CDR3 totals 12 residues. The J gene is TRBJ2-5, the V gene TRBV20-1; D gene ambiguous. The source of this sequence is a woman between 50 and 59 years old in good health. Sequencing was carried out using naive T cells sorted from blood. CDR3 region: CSARQQQETQYF. The CDR3 region has the DNA TGCAGTGCTAGACAGCAGCAAGAGACCCAGTACTTC.